The 3 T cell receptor beta chains reported below all come from one sample, sequenced in a study of long-term antiretroviral therapy in people with HIV. immunoSEQ v3.0 was run at survey level. Assay used: immunoSEQ multiplex PCR; TCRdb lists only in-frame clones, some missing. The table has 30,000 to 40,000 clones, about 85% seen once. This material consisted of unsorted PBMCs, taken 1.1 years after starting antiretroviral therapy. All receptors come from a young man with HIV.

The V gene is TRBV5-6, the J gene TRBJ1-4; TRBD1 matches 10 bases. J gave up 7 bases and V 2 bases, and 5 bases lay outside the gene matches. Germline CDR1 and CDR2: SGHDT and YYEEEE. CDR3 size: 15 residues. In DNA, the CDR3 is TGTGCCAGCAGCTTCGGGACAGGGGTGGGTGAAAAACTGTTTTTT. This gives the protein CASSFGTGVGEKLFF.

This clone was found once. This rearrangement joins TRBV2 to TRBJ2-5, with 7 bases fitting TRBD2. Germline V gene sequence: CDR1 SNHLY, CDR2 FYNNEI. There are 16 residues in the CDR3. The trim removed 8 bases at V and 0 bases at J, leaving 12 bases unmatched. CDR3: CASGGEGLGYQETQYF. The CDR3 bases are TGTGCCAGCGGGGGGGAGGGGCTAGGGTACCAAGAGACCCAGTACTTC.

In its sample, this clone was seen a few times. This chain links TRBV2 with TRBJ2-7, with 8 bases lining up with TRBD2. The junction had 5 bases not matched to a gene; V was cut back by 8 bases and J by 5 bases. This CDR3 comprises 12 residues. Germline CDR1 and CDR2: SNHLY and FYNNEI. CDR3 amino acids: CASVREGHEQYF. The CDR3 DNA reads TGTGCCAGCGTCCGGGAGGGCCACGAGCAGTACTTC.